The 13 T cell receptor beta chains given below trace back to one sample, sequenced in a study of graft-versus-host responses after intestinal transplantation listed by TCRdb under 2021. The library came from the immunoSEQ multiplex PCR assay. This immuneACCESS table, as held by TCRdb, lists in-frame sequences with V and J called but not all clones. Of the missing ones, under half trace to an unresolved V gene in checked studies; the others have no known cause. The sample data list tens of thousands of clones, and 94% of these were observed just once. The ten largest clones represent about 0.38% of the sample. For these TCRs, the target antigens are not known. The time point label here, explained by the study, means: cells obtained before transplantation from donor or recipient. Here the sequenced sample was unstimulated CD4+ T cells sorted from spleen or lymph node cells, taken before transplant. All receptors derive from a human donor who was the organ donor for an intestinal transplant.

This clone was found once. J is TRBJ1-2 and V is TRBV4-1, with D possibly matching TRBD1 (5 bases). The CDR3 runs 12 residues. V shed 8 bases and J shed 4 bases, with 11 bases lying between them. Germline values: CDR1 MGHRA, CDR2 YSYEKL. Here the CDR3 DNA reads TGCGCCAGCGGGACGGGGCCCTATGGCTACACCTTC. Its translation is CASGTGPYGYTF.

The genes are TRBV5-5 and TRBJ1-5; D possibly corresponds to TRBD1 (5 bases). The CDR3 loop spans 15 amino acids. Germline V CDR1 and CDR2: SGHKS, YYEKEE (reference sequence). The V end lost 0 bases, the J end lost 4 bases, and 11 bases lay between the germline ends. This CDR3 is CASSLGGAQNQPQHF. The CDR3 DNA follows: TGTGCCAGCAGCTTGGGAGGGGCCCAAAATCAGCCCCAGCATTTT.

The gene calls are TRBV6-6 and TRBJ2-3; a weak D match, TRBD1 (5 bases). CDR3 length: 14 residues. Trimming removed 7 bases at V and 0 bases at J, with 11 bases between. Germline V gene lookup returns CDR1 MNHNY and CDR2 SVGAGI (reference sequence). CDR3 amino acids: CASKDTTSTDTQYF. The CDR3 DNA reads TGTGCCAGCAAGGACACTACTAGCACAGATACGCAGTATTTT.

The chain uses TRBV19 and TRBJ1-5, with no clear D. CDR1 LNHDA and CDR2 SQIVND come from the germline V gene (reference sequence). The V end was cut by 7 bases, the J end by 3 bases, with 13 bases between. This CDR3 has 14 amino acids. The CDR3 sequence is CASNLWLHNQPQHF. For the CDR3, the DNA is TGTGCCAGTAACCTATGGTTACACAATCAGCCCCAGCATTTT.

The chain recombines TRBV6-6 with TRBJ2-7; TRBD1 matches at 9 bases. This CDR3 is built from 13 residues. V was clipped by 5 bases and J by 6 bases; unmatched bases: 5. In germline, CDR1 is MNHNY, CDR2 SVGAGI (reference sequence). The CDR3: CASSTLTGGEQYF. CDR3 sequence (DNA): TGTGCCAGCAGTACCCTGACAGGGGGCGAGCAGTACTTC.

The chain recombines TRBV5-4 with TRBJ1-1; a possible D gene is TRBD1 (5 bases). Germline V gene sequence: CDR1 SGHNT, CDR2 YYREEE (reference sequence). The length of the CDR3 is 13 residues. The germline V and J ends were trimmed by 5 bases and 4 bases, with 12 bases remaining between them. The CDR3 bases are TGTGCCAGCAGTCGGGACCCCAGCACTGAAGCTTTCTTT. Translated, it gives CASSRDPSTEAFF.

The V call is TRBV6-6, the J call TRBJ1-2; D ambiguous. V lost 6 bases and J lost 10, with 12 bases in between. Germline CDR1 and CDR2: MNHNY and SVGAGI (reference sequence). The CDR3 is 11 residues long. This CDR3 reads CASSRDFFYTF. The DNA for the CDR3 is TGTGCCAGCAGCCGCGACTTTTTCTACACCTTC.

The CDR3 spells CASSRGMNTEAFF. CDR3 DNA: TGTGCCAGCAGTAGGGGCATGAACACTGAAGCTTTCTTT. The V gene is TRBV2, the J gene TRBJ1-1, with D possibly matching TRBD1 (5 bases). V dropped 5 bases and J dropped 0 bases, with 7 bases sitting between them. The length of the CDR3 is 13 residues. The germline CDR1 and CDR2 sequences are SNHLY and FYNNEI.

CDR3 in amino acids: CASSQNGWAYNEQFF. In DNA form, the CDR3 reads TGCGCCAGCAGCCAGAATGGATGGGCCTACAATGAGCAGTTCTTC. The chain carries TRBV4-1 and TRBJ2-1, with D unresolved. Germline V gene data show CDR1 as MGHRA and CDR2 as YSYEKL. This CDR3 region has 15 residues. Trimming took 3 bases from V and 2 from J, leaving 11 bases between them.

The V call is TRBV20-1, the J call TRBJ2-3, with 7 bases fitting TRBD2. Looked up from germline, CDR1 is DFQATT and CDR2 is SNEGSKA (reference sequence). Trimming removed 2 bases from V and 14 bases from J; junction bases left unmatched: 4. The CDR3 is 10 amino acids. CDR3 protein: CSARRVAGYF. Written as DNA, the CDR3 is TGCAGTGCTAGAAGGGTAGCGGGGTATTTT.

V is TRBV6-6 and J is TRBJ2-3; maybe TRBD1 (5 bases). The V end was cut by 5 bases, the J end by 1 base, with 10 bases between. The CDR3 covers 14 residues. Germline CDR1 is MNHNY and CDR2 is SVGAGI (reference sequence). The CDR3 DNA reads TGTGCCAGCAGTCCCCAGACAGGCACAGATACGCAGTATTTT. Its translation is CASSPQTGTDTQYF.

Notes on this clone: At one of its ends the junction is not consistent with the germline gene, which may arise from a read error. V usage is TRBV15 and J usage is TRBJ1-1, with D hard to call. From germline, CDR1 is LNHNV and CDR2 YYDKDF (reference sequence). The CDR3 consists of 11 residues. The CDR3 DNA sequence: TGTGCCACCAGCCTGGAGGAGACGCTTGTCTTT. Translation gives CATSLEETLVF.

This rearrangement joins TRBV5-1 to TRBJ2-1; perhaps TRBD1 as D (5 bases). Trimming left V 1 base short and J 5 bases short, with 10 bases between. CDR3 length equals 14 residues. Germline V lookup: CDR1 SGHRS, CDR2 YFSETQ. The CDR3 DNA reads as TGCGCCAGCAGCTTGTCAGGGTTAAACAATGAGCAGTTCTTC. Protein product: CASSLSGLNNEQFF. Full variable domain (missing parts from reference TRBV5-1 and TRBJ2-1): KAGVTQTPRYLIKTRGQQVTLSCSPISGHRSVSWYQQTPGQGLQFLFEYFSETQRNKGNFPGRFSGRQFSNSRSEMNVSTLELGDSALYLCASSLSGLNNEQFFGPGTRLTVL.